The sequence of this T cell receptor (beta chain) was determined in a study of T cells after yellow fever vaccination. TCRdb reprocessed the 5' RACE reads with MiXCR, giving one entry per CDR3 protein. The sample contains about 210,000 distinct CDR3 sequences, 3% to 4% of which appear only once. This CDR3 has 13 residues. CDR1 and CDR2 from the germline V gene are SNHLY and FYNNEI. Trimming cost V 1 base and J 6 bases, with 4 bases left between them. The receptor was derived from a man aged 18 to 29 who received the YFV17D yellow fever vaccine. The material sequenced was CD4+ T cells sorted from PBMCs, taken 10 days after the yellow fever booster vaccination. This chain connects TRBV2 to TRBJ1-6; D is ambiguous. CDR3 in DNA: TGTGCCAGCAGTGAAGAGGCTAATTCACCCCTCCACTTT. It yields the protein CASSEEANSPLHF.